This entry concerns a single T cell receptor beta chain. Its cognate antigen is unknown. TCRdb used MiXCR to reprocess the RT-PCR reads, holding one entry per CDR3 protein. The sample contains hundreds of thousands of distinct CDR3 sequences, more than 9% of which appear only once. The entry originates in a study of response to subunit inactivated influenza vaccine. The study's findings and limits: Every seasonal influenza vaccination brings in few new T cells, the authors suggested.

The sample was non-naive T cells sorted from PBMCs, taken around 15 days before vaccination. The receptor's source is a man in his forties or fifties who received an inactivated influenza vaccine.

The CDR3 nucleotides are TGTGCCAGCAGCCAAGAAACGGCCTTCTACGAGCAGTACTTC. Translating it yields CASSQETAFYEQYF. This chain joins TRBV3-1 and TRBJ2-7; D is unresolved. This CDR3 region has 14 residues. Per germline, CDR1 LGHDT and CDR2 YNNKEL (reference sequence). V lost 0 bases and J lost 3, with 9 bases in between.